There are a few counts of the clone carrying this T cell receptor (beta chain). As yet, its antigen is unknown. Profiling relied on immunoSEQ multiplex PCR, and the TCRdb table lists in-frame clones only, not all of them. The sample holds 15,000 to 20,000 clones, 80% to 90% seen once. This record comes from a study of PD-1 blockade in classical Hodgkin lymphoma. Regarding the study as a whole: Complete responders showed a baseline diversity that resembled the diversity of newly diagnosed patients.

Specified time point: cycle 4 day 1 (C4D1), after more than 5 weeks of nivolumab. Each of the patients experienced relapse following autologous stem cell transplantation, and their brentuximab vedotin exposure differed. The source is a human donor with classical Hodgkin lymphoma. Sequenced here: peripheral blood mononuclear cells (PBMCs), sampled before the fourth cycle of nivolumab.

CDR3 amino acids: CASSTDRTTGELFF. The CDR3 DNA sequence: TGCGCCAGCAGCACGGACAGGACCACCGGGGAGCTGTTTTTT. This rearrangement joins TRBV4-1 to TRBJ2-2; 7 bases align to TRBD1. The CDR3 runs 14 residues. Looked up from germline, CDR1 is MGHRA and CDR2 is YSYEKL. Germline trimming cut 5 bases from V and 4 bases from J; bases unmatched to any gene: 4.